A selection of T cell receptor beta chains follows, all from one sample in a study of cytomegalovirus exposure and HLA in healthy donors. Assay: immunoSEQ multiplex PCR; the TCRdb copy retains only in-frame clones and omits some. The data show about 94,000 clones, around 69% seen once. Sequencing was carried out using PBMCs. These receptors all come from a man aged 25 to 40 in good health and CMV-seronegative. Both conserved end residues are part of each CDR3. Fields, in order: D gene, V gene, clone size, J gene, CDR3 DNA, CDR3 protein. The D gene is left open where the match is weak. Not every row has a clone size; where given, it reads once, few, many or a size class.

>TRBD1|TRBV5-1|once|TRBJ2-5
TGCGCCAGCCGGCAGGGGGCGCAGGCGGGGTTAGGTGAGACCCAGTACTTC
CASRQGAQAGLGETQYF
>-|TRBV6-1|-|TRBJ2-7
TGTGCCAGCAGTGAAAGCGGAGCAAGCTCCTACGAGCAGTACTTC
CASSESGASSYEQYF
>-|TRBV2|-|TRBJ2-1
TGTGCCAGCAGCGCCTACAATGAGCAGTTCTTC
CASSAYNEQFF
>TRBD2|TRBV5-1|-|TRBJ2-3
TGCGCCAGCAGCGTGAACCAGCGGGAGGCGCAGTATTTT
CASSVNQREAQYF
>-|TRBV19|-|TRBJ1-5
TGTGCCAGTAGTATAGGCGGGGGGACCGATCAGCCCCAGCATTTT
CASSIGGGTDQPQHF
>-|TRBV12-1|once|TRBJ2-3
TGTGCCAGGGTAGAGGCTAGCGGGAGCACAGATACGCAGTATTTT
CARVEASGSTDTQYF
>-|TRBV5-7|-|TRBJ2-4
TGTGCCAGCAGCTTGGGTAGTGGGGCCGAGCAATCTGAAAACATTCAGTACTTC
CASSLGSGAEQSENIQYF
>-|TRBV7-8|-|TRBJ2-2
TGTGCCAGCAGCTCAAGGCGGGGAGTGTACACCGGGGAGCTGTTTTTT
CASSSRRGVYTGELFF
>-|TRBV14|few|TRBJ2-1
TGTGCCAGCAGCCCGACACTGAACTCCTACAATGAGCAGTTCTTC
CASSPTLNSYNEQFF
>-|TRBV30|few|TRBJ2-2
TGTGCCTGGGGCACGGGGTACACCGGGGAGCTGTTTTTT
CAWGTGYTGELFF
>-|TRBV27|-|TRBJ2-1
TGTGCCAGCCACCATTCCGGGACTTTTTACAATGAGCAGTTCTTC
CASHHSGTFYNEQFF
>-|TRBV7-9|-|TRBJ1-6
TGTGCCAGCAGCCCCTCGCGCAGGGGCGATAATTCACCCCTCCACTTT
CASSPSRRGDNSPLHF
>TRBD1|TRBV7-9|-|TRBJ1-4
TGTGCCAGCAGCATGGGACAGGCCTGGCTTGAAAAACTGTTTTTT
CASSMGQAWLEKLFF
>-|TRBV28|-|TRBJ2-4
TGTGCCAGCAGTCTGTCCGGGAGTCAGTACTTC
CASSLSGSQYF
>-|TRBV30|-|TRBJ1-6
TGTGCCTGGAGTGTACAGCATAATTCACCCCTCCACTTT
CAWSVQHNSPLHF